Presented here are 12 T cell receptor beta chains from one specimen sequenced in a study of blood T cell repertoires in COVID-19. Profiling relied on immunoSEQ multiplex PCR, and the TCRdb table lists in-frame clones only, not all of them. The table shows around 170,000 clones, with under 85% occurring only once. The sequencing sample was made of peripheral blood. The receptors come from a woman aged 70-85 years with COVID-19, enrolled during active disease.

This clone was recorded once. The chain links TRBV18 to TRBJ2-7, with 8 nucleotides matching TRBD1. This CDR3 is 14 amino acids long. Germline CDR1 reads KGHSH; CDR2 reads LQKENI. V trimming: 6 bases; J trimming: 3 bases; junction bases outside the gene matches: 7. The CDR3 region has the DNA TGTGCCAGCTCGTTTCAGGGGGCGAACTACGAGCAGTACTTC. It specifies CASSFQGANYEQYF.

V is TRBV7-2 and J is TRBJ2-7, with 7 positions matching TRBD1. The germline CDR1 and CDR2 sequences are SGHTA and FQGNSA. The V gene end was trimmed by 2 bases and the J gene end by 4 bases; junction bases not matched to a gene: 5. The length of the CDR3 is 14 residues. Here the CDR3 DNA reads TGTGCCAGCAGCTTACCGGGACAGCGGTACGAGCAGTACTTC. Its protein product is CASSLPGQRYEQYF.

J is TRBJ1-6 and V is TRBV2; TRBD1 aligns across 7 bases. V lost 8 bases, J lost 7 bases, and 8 bases stayed unmatched. Germline CDR1 and CDR2: SNHLY and FYNNEI. The CDR3 is made up of 14 amino acids. The CDR3 spells CASAGTDNNSPLHF. The CDR3 DNA reads TGTGCCAGCGCCGGGACAGACAACAATTCACCCCTCCACTTT.

The chain combines TRBV7-6 with TRBJ2-2; 8 bases fit TRBD2. Germline V gene lookup returns CDR1 SGHVS and CDR2 FNYEAQ. The junction had 1 base not matched to a gene; V was cut back by 3 bases and J by 1 base. The CDR3 spans 15 residues. This CDR3 is CASSFAGGNTGELFF. The CDR3 bases are TGTGCCAGCAGCTTCGCGGGGGGGAACACCGGGGAGCTGTTTTTT.

The rearrangement links TRBV2 to TRBJ1-3, with D tentatively TRBD1 (6 bases). Per the germline V gene, CDR1 is SNHLY and CDR2 is FYNNEI. Trimming removed 6 bases at V and 0 bases at J, with 9 bases between. The CDR3 is made up of 14 amino acids. CDR3 loop: CASRRQVSGNTIYF. Here the CDR3 DNA reads TGTGCCAGCAGGAGACAGGTCTCTGGAAACACCATATATTTT.

The chain is built from TRBV18 and TRBJ2-7, with D unresolved. The V gene lost 6 bases and the J gene lost 2 bases, with 17 bases spanning the gap. From germline, CDR1 is KGHSH and CDR2 LQKENI. The CDR3 is made up of 15 amino acids. The CDR3 is CASSPAGAVTYEQYF. The CDR3 DNA follows: TGTGCCAGCTCCCCGGCAGGCGCCGTGACCTACGAGCAGTACTTC.

CDR3 bases: TGTGCCAGCAGCAAGTCCGGACAGGGGAAAGAGCAGTACTTC. Translated: CASSKSGQGKEQYF. V is TRBV6-2 or TRBV6-3 and J is TRBJ2-7; TRBD1 agrees at 9 bases. V was pared by 6 bases and J by 7 bases, with 10 bases of the junction left unmatched. CDR1 is MNHEY, CDR2 SVGEGT, per germline. This CDR3 has 14 amino acids.

This chain joins TRBV24-1 and TRBJ1-5; no clear D. The CDR3 has 16 residues. V lost 5 bases to trimming and J lost 0 bases, with 13 bases between them. CDR1 is KGHDR, CDR2 SFDVKD, per germline. The CDR3 reads CATSAPGGTSNQPQHF. The CDR3 DNA reads as TGTGCCACCAGTGCCCCCGGAGGTACTAGCAATCAGCCCCAGCATTTT.

The chain has TRBV2 and TRBJ2-1; 8 nucleotides match TRBD2. This CDR3 comprises 14 residues. J was trimmed by 2 bases and V by 5 bases; bases with no gene match: 2. Germline V CDR1 and CDR2: SNHLY, FYNNEI. Here the CDR3 reads CASSTSGPYNEQFF. CDR3 DNA sequence: TGTGCCAGCAGTACTAGCGGACCCTACAATGAGCAGTTCTTC.

The chain is built from TRBV6-2 or TRBV6-3 and TRBJ2-1; 12 bases are a match to TRBD1. The CDR3 totals 15 residues. V was pared by 1 base and J by 8 bases, with 3 bases of the junction left unmatched. Germline assignment: CDR1 MNHEY and CDR2 SVGEGT. The CDR3 coding sequence is TGTGCCAGCAGTTACTGGGGGACAGGGGGCCATGAGCAGTTCTTC. It translates to CASSYWGTGGHEQFF.

V gene TRBV4-3 combines with J gene TRBJ2-2; 7 nucleotides match TRBD2. V lost 3 bases to trimming and J lost 4 bases; unmatched junction nucleotides: 8. CDR3 size: 16 residues. The germline V gene has CDR1 LGHNA and CDR2 YSLEER. CDR3 DNA sequence: TGCGCCAGCAGCCAGAACCTAGCGGCGGTCACCGGGGAGCTGTTTTTT. Translated, it gives CASSQNLAAVTGELFF.

This clone was picked up one time. The J gene is TRBJ2-7, the V gene TRBV28; TRBD2 aligns across 9 bases. After removal of 2 bases from V and 9 bases from J, the junction contained 8 bases not matched to a gene. Germline lookup yields CDR1 MDHEN and CDR2 SYDVKM. The CDR3 contains 14 residues. CDR3 sequence: CASSLTQLAGVQYF. DNA for the CDR3: TGTGCCAGCAGTTTAACTCAACTAGCGGGTGTGCAGTACTTC.